The source of this TCR beta chain is a study of human T cells and chemical hapten exposure. Specified time point: pre-sensitization, week 0. The sample's treatment: therapeutic diphenylcyclopropenone sensitization with weekly scalp DPC. Extraction yielded total RNA from whole blood (unfractionated). This clonotype appeared many times. MiXCR, applied by TCRdb to the RACE reads, yields one record per CDR3 protein. The sample has some 90,000 distinct CDR3 sequences, 8.5% to 9% seen once. Per the germline V gene, CDR1 is SQVTM and CDR2 is ANQGSEA. The CDR3 loop spans 11 amino acids. V lost 5 bases to trimming and J lost 3 bases, with 4 bases between them.

Sequencing was performed on whole blood, taken in connection with sensitization to the hapten diphenylcyclopropenone (DPC). The sequence was collected from a man between 35 and 55 years old with alopecia areata. Some clones in this sample may be carry-over from other donors' samples. The chain recombines TRBV29-1 with TRBJ2-2; D remains unclear. The CDR3 DNA is TGCAGCGTTCAGGACACCGGGGAGCTGTTTTTT. Residues: CSVQDTGELFF.